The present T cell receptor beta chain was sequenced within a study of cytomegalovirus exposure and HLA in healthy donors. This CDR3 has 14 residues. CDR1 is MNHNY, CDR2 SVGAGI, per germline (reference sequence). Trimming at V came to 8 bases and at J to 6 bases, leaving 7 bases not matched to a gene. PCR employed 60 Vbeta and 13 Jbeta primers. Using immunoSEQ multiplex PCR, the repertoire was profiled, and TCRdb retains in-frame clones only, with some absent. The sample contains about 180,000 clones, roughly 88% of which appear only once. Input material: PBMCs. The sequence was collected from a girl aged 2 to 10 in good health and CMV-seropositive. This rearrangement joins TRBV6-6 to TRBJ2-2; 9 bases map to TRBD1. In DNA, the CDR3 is TGTGCCAGCCGTGGGACAGGGCAGTCCGGGGAGCTGTTTTTT. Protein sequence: CASRGTGQSGELFF.